Given below is one TCR beta chain in context. CDR1 is KGHDR, CDR2 SFDVKD, per germline. The CDR3 length is 17 residues. Trimming took off 4 bases at V and 4 bases at J, with 20 bases between the two ends. The repertoire was sequenced with immunoSEQ multiplex PCR; TCRdb's copy has only in-frame clones and lacks some. The sample shows about 150,000 clones, more than 80% of them seen only once. The data originate from a study of T cell responses to AZD1222 COVID-19 vaccine. J is TRBJ2-3 and V is TRBV24-1, with D possibly matching TRBD2 (6 bases). The receptor's source is an adult who received the AZD1222 COVID-19 vaccine. Sequencing used peripheral blood, obtained 28 days after the second AZD1222 dose. In DNA form, the CDR3 reads TGTGCCACCAGTGACCCAGACTACGGAGGGGCCGCAGATACGCAGTATTTT. It is translated as CATSDPDYGGAADTQYF.